A selection of T cell receptor beta chains follows, all from one sample in a study of blood T cell repertoires in COVID-19. Sequenced by immunoSEQ multiplex PCR; TCRdb stores in-frame clones only, minus some. The profile covers approximately 200,000 clones, with approximately 81% appearing a single time and more than 9% taken by the ten largest. Material for sequencing was peripheral blood. The receptors come from a woman older than 75 with acute or convalescent COVID-19. CDR3s include the opening cysteine and the closing phenylalanine or tryptophan. D genes are given only for firm matches. Size tells how often a clone was seen (once, few, many) or the class of an expanded clone, and some rows leave it out.

j_call clone_size v_call d_call cdr3_aa cdr3_nt
TRBJ2-1 NA TRBV6-4 NA CASSDSGRGVPNEQFF TGTGCCAGCAGTGACTCGGGCAGGGGGGTTCCGAATGAGCAGTTCTTC
TRBJ2-1 NA TRBV6-6 TRBD2 CASRTSGGAGEQFF TGTGCCAGCCGCACTAGCGGGGGGGCCGGTGAGCAGTTCTTC
TRBJ1-6 NA TRBV7-9 TRBD1 CASSPTGVPFHNSPLHF TGTGCCAGCAGTCCTACAGGGGTCCCCTTCCATAATTCACCCCTCCACTTT
TRBJ2-3 NA TRBV9 TRBD1 CASSVSPGQVDTDTQYF TGTGCCAGCAGCGTATCCCCGGGACAGGTGGACACAGATACGCAGTATTTT
TRBJ2-1 NA TRBV12-3/TRBV12-4 NA CASSPQRRGEQFF TGTGCCAGCAGTCCCCAGCGACGGGGTGAGCAGTTCTTC
TRBJ2-3 NA TRBV6-4 TRBD2 CASRQSSGGATDTQYF TGTGCCAGCAGACAGAGTAGCGGGGGAGCCACAGATACGCAGTATTTT
TRBJ2-3 NA TRBV11-3 TRBD2 CASSDGGAPSTDTQYF TGTGCCAGCAGCGACGGGGGGGCCCCGTCGACAGATACGCAGTATTTT
TRBJ2-4 NA TRBV3-1/TRBV3-2 TRBD2 CASSQVRAGVGNIQYF TGTGCCAGCAGCCAAGTACGAGCGGGGGTGGGAAACATTCAGTACTTC
TRBJ2-7 NA TRBV10-3 TRBD2 CAISLAGRPYEQYF TGTGCCATCAGTTTAGCGGGACGTCCCTACGAGCAGTACTTC
TRBJ2-1 NA TRBV18 NA CASSLSQDSYNEQFF TGTGCCAGCTCACTTTCACAGGACTCCTACAATGAGCAGTTCTTC
TRBJ1-5 NA TRBV11-3 NA CASSLASGQPQHF TGTGCCAGCAGCTTAGCTAGCGGTCAGCCCCAGCATTTT
TRBJ1-1 NA TRBV12-3/TRBV12-4 TRBD1 CASSFDRETEAFF TGTGCCAGCAGCTTCGACAGGGAGACTGAAGCTTTCTTT
TRBJ2-3 NA TRBV11-2 NA CASSQSPGGLSTDTQYF TGTGCCAGCAGCCAATCCCCAGGAGGCCTGAGCACAGATACGCAGTATTTT
TRBJ1-1 NA TRBV6-5 TRBD1 CASSDTGEANTEAFF TGTGCCAGCAGCGATACAGGGGAGGCGAACACTGAAGCTTTCTTT
TRBJ2-3 NA TRBV7-2 NA CASSLAGGASTDTQYF TGTGCCAGCAGCTTAGCCGGCGGGGCAAGCACAGATACGCAGTATTTT
TRBJ1-5 many TRBV10-3 NA CAISDRGPHQPQHF TGTGCCATCAGTGACAGGGGTCCCCATCAGCCCCAGCATTTT
TRBJ1-1 NA TRBV18 TRBD1 CASSPTGERGTEAFF TGTGCCAGCTCGCCGACAGGGGAGAGAGGCACTGAAGCTTTCTTT
TRBJ1-1 NA TRBV7-2 NA CASSTSSGLMNTEAFF TGTGCCAGCAGCACCTCTTCGGGACTCATGAACACTGAAGCTTTCTTT
TRBJ1-2 NA TRBV6-1 TRBD1 CASSEAGTAYGYTF TGTGCCAGCAGTGAAGCAGGGACAGCTTATGGCTACACCTTC
TRBJ2-3 once TRBV10-1 NA CATINRDKNTDTQYF TGCGCCACCATAAACCGGGACAAGAACACAGATACGCAGTATTTT
TRBJ1-1 NA TRBV5-8 NA CASRSATGHRQESFF TGTGCCAGCAGATCCGCCACGGGACACCGCCAGGAGTCTTTCTTT
TRBJ1-6 NA TRBV11-1 NA CASSFSGIYNSPLHF TGTGCCAGCAGCTTCTCCGGGATTTATAATTCACCCCTCCACTTT
TRBJ2-7 NA TRBV12-3/TRBV12-4 NA CASSPTRLSEQYF TGTGCCAGCAGCCCTACTAGATTAAGCGAGCAGTACTTC
TRBJ2-7 NA TRBV19 NA CASSQTDRLETQLF TGTGCCAGTAGCCAAACCGACAGACTGGAGACCCAACTTTTC
TRBJ2-2 NA TRBV7-2 NA CASSFGGATGELFF TGTGCCAGCAGCTTTGGGGGGGCAACCGGGGAGCTGTTTTTT
TRBJ1-4 NA TRBV6-6 TRBD1 CASRHGQARGHEKLFF TGTGCCAGCAGACACGGACAGGCCAGAGGGCATGAAAAACTGTTTTTT
TRBJ1-4 NA TRBV5-5 TRBD1 CASSSVRTGGEKLFF TGTGCCAGCAGCTCGGTTCGGACAGGGGGTGAAAAACTGTTTTTT
TRBJ2-5 NA TRBV28 TRBD1 CASSATGFWETQYF TGTGCCAGCAGTGCGACAGGGTTTTGGGAGACCCAGTACTTC
TRBJ1-2 NA TRBV29-1 NA CSVRLPGNYGYTF TGCAGCGTTCGGCTTCCGGGTAACTATGGCTACACCTTC
TRBJ2-5 NA TRBV25-1 NA CASSEYLTPGERETQYF TGTGCCAGCAGTGAATATTTAACCCCAGGGGAGAGAGAGACCCAGTACTTC
TRBJ2-6 NA TRBV5-4 TRBD1 CASSPGQGASGANVLTF TGTGCCAGCAGCCCGGGACAGGGGGCCTCTGGGGCCAACGTCCTGACTTTC
TRBJ1-2 NA TRBV7-8 TRBD1 CASSLGGQGDYYGYTF TGTGCCAGCAGCTTAGGGGGCCAGGGGGATTACTATGGCTACACCTTC
TRBJ1-1 NA TRBV30 NA CAWTGSFPNTEAFF TGTGCCTGGACAGGGTCTTTCCCGAACACTGAAGCTTTCTTT
TRBJ2-1 NA TRBV5-1 TRBD2 CASSLETSGGYNEQFF TGCGCCAGCAGCTTGGAGACTAGCGGGGGCTACAATGAGCAGTTCTTC
TRBJ2-7 NA TRBV6-5 NA CASRMTGSYEQYF TGTGCCAGCAGAATGACAGGCTCCTACGAGCAGTACTTC
TRBJ2-3 NA TRBV5-5 NA CASSNQLVMDTQYF TGTGCCAGCAGCAATCAACTAGTAATGGATACGCAGTATTTT
TRBJ2-7 NA TRBV5-1 TRBD2 CASGVGGSGYEQYF TGCGCCAGCGGGGTCGGCGGGAGTGGTTACGAGCAGTACTTC
TRBJ1-1 NA TRBV9 NA CASSVGSGNTEAFF TGTGCCAGCAGCGTAGGTTCCGGGAACACTGAAGCTTTCTTT
TRBJ2-5 few TRBV9 NA CASSVGPSETQYF TGTGCCAGCAGCGTAGGCCCTAGCGAGACCCAGTACTTC
TRBJ2-3 NA TRBV2 NA CASSEAANPWDTQYF TGTGCCAGCAGTGAAGCGGCCAACCCTTGGGATACGCAGTATTTT
TRBJ1-1 once TRBV6-5 TRBD1 CASSRTGMNTEAFF TGTGCCAGCAGTCGGACAGGCATGAACACTGAAGCTTTCTTT
TRBJ1-2 NA TRBV5-4 TRBD1 CASSLGTGANYGYTF TGTGCCAGCAGCTTGGGGACAGGGGCGAACTATGGCTACACCTTC
TRBJ2-5 once TRBV3-1/TRBV3-2 TRBD2 CASSLSGRETQYF TGTGCCAGCAGCCTTAGCGGGAGAGAGACCCAGTACTTC
TRBJ2-3 NA TRBV7-2 NA CASSLDREYTQYF TGTGCCAGCAGCTTAGACAGGGAGTATACGCAGTATTTT
TRBJ2-1 NA TRBV28 TRBD2 CASSLSRWAGVSEQFF TGTGCCAGCAGTTTATCCCGTTGGGCGGGAGTTTCCGAGCAGTTCTTC
TRBJ1-5 NA TRBV18 NA CASSRLGTSDQPQHF TGTGCCAGCTCACGATTAGGGACAAGCGATCAGCCCCAGCATTTT
TRBJ2-3 NA TRBV7-2 NA CASSDDSGVSTDTQYF TGTGCCAGCAGCGACGACTCAGGGGTTAGCACAGATACGCAGTATTTT
TRBJ1-5 NA TRBV7-8 NA CASSAGQFSNQPQHF TGTGCCAGCAGCGCCGGACAGTTTAGCAATCAGCCCCAGCATTTT
TRBJ1-2 NA TRBV19 TRBD1 CASSPTGENYGYTF TGTGCCAGTAGTCCGACAGGGGAGAACTATGGCTACACCTTC
TRBJ2-2 NA TRBV30 TRBD1 CASDGPWRDRGARDYFTGELFF TGTGCCTCTGACGGCCCCTGGCGGGACAGGGGGGCCCGGGACTACTTCACCGGGGAGCTGTTTTTT
TRBJ1-2 NA TRBV30 NA CAWSARDYGYTF TGTGCCTGGAGTGCCAGGGATTATGGCTACACCTTC
TRBJ1-2 NA TRBV30 NA CAWSAARLLF TGTGCCTGGAGTGCCGCGCGCTTACTCTTC
TRBJ2-2 NA TRBV11-2 TRBD1 CASSLDTGVTGELFF TGTGCCAGCAGCTTAGATACAGGGGTCACCGGGGAGCTGTTTTTT
TRBJ2-3 once TRBV30 NA CAWRRGFSTDTQYF TGTGCCTGGAGACGAGGGTTCAGCACAGATACGCAGTATTTT
TRBJ2-1 once TRBV5-1 TRBD2 CASSSTSGNYNEQFF TGCGCCAGCAGCTCGACTAGCGGGAACTACAATGAGCAGTTCTTC
TRBJ2-1 NA TRBV7-3 TRBD2 CASSSGLALIF TGTGCCAGCAGCTCGGGACTAGCGTTGATCTTC
TRBJ2-1 NA TRBV11-2 NA CASSLGLTNEQFF TGTGCCAGCAGCTTAGGACTCACTAATGAGCAGTTCTTC
TRBJ2-2 many TRBV19 NA CASTETGNTGELFF TGTGCCAGTACGGAGACGGGGAACACCGGGGAGCTGTTTTTT
TRBJ1-5 NA TRBV5-1 NA CASRRDSNQPQHF TGCGCCAGCAGGCGGGATAGCAATCAGCCCCAGCATTTT
TRBJ2-7 NA TRBV3-1/TRBV3-2 TRBD2 CASSQTSGVYEQYF TGTGCCAGCAGCCAGACTAGCGGGGTCTACGAGCAGTACTTC